Shown below are 21 T cell receptor beta chains from a single sample sequenced in a study of regulatory T cells in long-lasting Graves disease. Assembly of TCR beta libraries relied on iRepertoire HTBI primers together with Arm-PCR of CDR3 regions. TCRdb independently ran MiXCR on the multiplex PCR reads; one entry per CDR3 protein. The sample consists of approximately 360,000 distinct CDR3 sequences, approximately 12% of them appearing once. Time point indicated: newly diagnosed GD, antithyroid drugs for less than 3 months. RNA from PBMCs was the source of the TCR library. The data were also submitted as part of a second study, on T cells in Graves' hyperthyroidism and ophthalmopathy.

Sequenced material: peripheral blood mononuclear cells (PBMCs), taken at new diagnosis, from a patient treated with antithyroid drugs. The receptors derive from a woman between 18 and 30 years old with Graves disease.

This clonotype appeared many times. This chain uses TRBV12-3 or TRBV12-4 with TRBJ2-2; D is perhaps TRBD1 or TRBD2 (5 bases each). Trimming cost V 5 bases and J 6 bases, with 13 bases left between them. The CDR3 has 14 amino acids. The CDR3 sequence: CASSPGPLPGELFF. The CDR3 DNA reads TGTGCCAGCAGTCCGGGACCACTCCCCGGGGAGCTGTTTTTT.

This clonotype occurred many times. V and J are TRBV30 and TRBJ1-1; D gene unclear. V shed 0 bases and J shed 0 bases, with 17 bases lying between them. Germline-derived CDR1 and CDR2 are GTSNPN and SVGIG (reference sequence). The CDR3 runs to 17 residues. CDR3 coding DNA: TGTGCCTGGAGTGTACGTTGGGGTCCAACTATGAACACTGAAGCTTTCTTT. This encodes CAWSVRWGPTMNTEAFF.

The sample holds a few counts of this clonotype. The rearrangement joins TRBV9 to TRBJ1-4; TRBD1 is a possible D gene (6 bases). CDR3 length equals 16 residues. The germline V gene has CDR1 SGDLS and CDR2 YYNGEE. V was cut by 3 bases and J by 2 bases, with 14 bases left in between. The DNA for the CDR3 is TGTGCCAGCAGCGCGGGCATTGGACAGACTAATGAAAAACTGTTTTTT. The encoded protein is CASSAGIGQTNEKLFF.

About this clonotype itself: One end of the junction fails to match germline, which may point to a read error. The chain employs TRBV7-9 and TRBJ1-2, with a tentative D call TRBD1 (5 bases). The CDR3 runs to 15 residues. Germline CDR1 SEHNR, CDR2 FQNEAQ (reference sequence). The CDR3 is CASSLGEGLPSGHTF. The CDR3 DNA is TGTGCCAGCAGCTTAGGCGAGGGGCTCCCGAGTGGCCACACCTTC.

This rearrangement joins TRBV27 to TRBJ2-3; a possible D gene is TRBD1 (5 bases). V lost 3 bases and J lost 1, with 8 bases in between. Germline V gene lookup returns CDR1 MNHEY and CDR2 SMNVEV (reference sequence). The CDR3 is made up of 14 amino acids. The CDR3 DNA is TGTGCCAGCAGTTTCTTAGGGGGCACAGATACGCAGTATTTT. It encodes CASSFLGGTDTQYF.

The sample holds many counts of this clonotype. CDR3 region: CASSPVTLTGELFF. CDR3 nucleotides: TGTGCCAGCAGCCCCGTCACTTTGACCGGGGAGCTGTTTTTT. The chain employs TRBV3-1 and TRBJ2-2; D not resolved. V lost 4 bases and J 5 bases, leaving 11 bases between the germline ends. The CDR3 runs 14 residues. The germline V gene encodes CDR1 LGHDT and CDR2 YNNKEL (reference sequence). Based on the CDR3 plus reference TRBV3-1 and TRBJ2-2, the full variable domain is DTAVSQTPKYLVTQMGNDKSIKCEQNLGHDTMYWYKQDSKKFLKIMFSYNNKELIINETVPNRFSPKSPDKAHLNLHINSLELGDSAVYFCASSPVTLTGELFFGEGSRLTVL.

This clonotype has a count of ten or more. The chain uses TRBV6-2 or TRBV6-3 and TRBJ1-1; D gene uncertain. V dropped 2 bases and J dropped 10 bases, with 20 bases sitting between them. Germline V gene lookup returns CDR1 MNHEY and CDR2 SVGEGT. The CDR3 totals 15 residues. CDR3 residues: CASSYDRRATRTAFF. In DNA, the CDR3 is TGTGCCAGCAGTTACGATAGGAGGGCTACCCGGACAGCTTTCTTT.

In its sample, this clonotype was seen many times. This chain joins TRBV2 and TRBJ2-1; tentative D call: TRBD1 (6 bases). CDR1 is SNHLY and CDR2 is FYNNEI in the germline V gene. Trimming pared 8 bases from V and 0 bases from J, leaving 17 bases between. The CDR3 covers 16 residues. Here the CDR3 reads CASFRNRESSYNEQFF. CDR3 DNA sequence: TGTGCCAGCTTTAGGAACAGGGAGAGCTCCTACAATGAGCAGTTCTTC.

This clonotype was counted ten times or more. This chain joins TRBV20-1 and TRBJ1-2, with 11 bases lining up with TRBD1. Germline loops: CDR1 DFQATT, CDR2 SNEGSKA (reference sequence). The CDR3 is made up of 12 amino acids. The V gene end was trimmed by 0 bases and the J gene end by 14 bases; junction bases not matched to a gene: 5. In DNA, the CDR3 is TGCAGTGCTAGAGACCGGGACAGGGGGTCTACCTTC. This translates into CSARDRDRGSTF.

This clonotype was detected only a few times. This chain connects TRBV28 to TRBJ2-2, with D possibly TRBD2 on 5 matching bases. This CDR3 has 16 amino acids. The germline V gene encodes CDR1 MDHEN and CDR2 SYDVKM. The V gene lost 5 bases and the J gene lost 1 base, with 14 bases spanning the gap. CDR3 region: CASSLILGLNTGELFF. The CDR3 DNA is TGTGCCAGCAGTCTTATATTAGGACTGAACACCGGGGAGCTGTTTTTT.

Points on this clonotype: A far larger clone is a single base away, which makes a read error likely. The chain has TRBV7-3 and TRBJ2-3; 7 bases match TRBD1. From germline, CDR1 is SGHTA and CDR2 FQGTGA. Trimming removed 5 bases from V and 3 bases from J; junction bases left unmatched: 14. The CDR3 is 17 amino acids. The DNA of the CDR3 is TGTGCCAGCAGCCCCCCCCGACAGGGACGAGGAACAGATACGCAGTATTTT. Protein product: CASSPPRQGRGTDTQYF.

This clonotype was recorded at least ten times. This rearrangement joins TRBV4-3 to TRBJ1-2; TRBD1 might be the D (5 bases). CDR3 length: 14 residues. Trimming removed 0 bases at V and 8 bases at J, with 13 bases between. Germline V gives CDR1 LGHNA, CDR2 YSLEER. The CDR3 region has the DNA TGCGCCAGCAGCCAAGATCTCCAGGGTGGGGGCTACACCTTC. This encodes CASSQDLQGGGYTF.

This clonotype showed up many times. The CDR3 coding sequence is TGTGCCAGCAGCGTATGGGGGGGCCGGGAGACCCAGTACTTC. This encodes CASSVWGGRETQYF. The chain uses TRBV9 and TRBJ2-5; D possibly corresponds to TRBD2 (7 bases). Looked up from germline, CDR1 is SGDLS and CDR2 is YYNGEE. This CDR3 spans 14 amino acids. Trimming shortened V by 1 base and J by 5 bases, and 12 bases separated the two germline ends.

This clonotype was counted ten times or more. This chain uses TRBV9 with TRBJ2-3; maybe TRBD1 (6 bases). The CDR3 sequence is 14 residues long. The V gene lost 0 bases and the J gene lost 1 base, with 6 bases spanning the gap. The germline V gene has CDR1 SGDLS and CDR2 YYNGEE. The CDR3 bases are TGTGCCAGCAGCGTAGAGGGGGGCACAGATACGCAGTATTTT. Amino acids: CASSVEGGTDTQYF.

This clonotype was counted only a few times. The rearrangement links TRBV20-1 to TRBJ1-6; D gene ambiguous. V lost 2 bases to trimming and J lost 9 bases, with 14 bases between them. CDR3 size: 14 residues. CDR1 and CDR2 (germline): DFQATT, SNEGSKA (reference sequence). CDR3 loop: CSARQTYIGSPLHF. Here the CDR3 DNA reads TGCAGTGCTAGACAGACCTATATTGGTTCACCCCTCCACTTT.

Remarks on this clonotype: One end of the junction fails to match germline, which may point to a read error. The chain joins TRBV20-1 to TRBJ2-5; D not resolved. The CDR3 runs to 12 residues. The germline V gene has CDR1 DFQATT and CDR2 SNEGSKA (reference sequence). For the CDR3, the DNA is TGCAGCGCTAGGGCAGGCGCAGGGACCCAGTACTTC. Its protein product is CSARAGAGTQYF.

This clonotype was seen ten or more times. V and J are TRBV6-1 and TRBJ1-5; weak D call: TRBD1 (5 bases). Germline loops: CDR1 MNHNS, CDR2 SASEGT. There are 15 residues in the CDR3. V was clipped by 5 bases and J by 6 bases, with 17 bases between them. The CDR3 loop reads CASSPRAVRRQPQHF. DNA of the CDR3: TGTGCCAGCAGTCCCAGGGCGGTGAGGCGTCAGCCCCAGCATTTT.

This clonotype was picked up many times. At one end, the junction sequence differs from germline, possibly due to a read error. The chain combines TRBV7-7 with TRBJ2-1, with 10 nucleotides matching TRBD2. Germline CDR1 SSHAT, CDR2 FNYEAQ (reference sequence). This CDR3 contains 15 residues. The CDR3 here is CASSLGLAVHNEQFF. The CDR3 bases are TGTGCTAGCAGCCTAGGACTAGCGGTACACAATGAGCAGTTCTTC.

This clonotype was seen at least ten times. The chain has TRBV12-3 or TRBV12-4 and TRBJ1-2, with TRBD1 matching over 10 bases. After removal of 6 bases from V and 9 bases from J, the junction contained 10 bases not matched to a gene. The CDR3 extends over 14 amino acids. This CDR3 reads CASRRGQGMVSYTF. The CDR3 DNA is TGTGCCAGCAGACGGGGACAGGGGATGGTTAGCTACACCTTC.

This clonotype was recorded many times. The chain recombines TRBV6-2 or TRBV6-3 with TRBJ1-5, with 9 bases lining up with TRBD1. J lost 0 bases, V lost 6 bases, and 6 bases had no gene match. Germline V gene data show CDR1 as MNHEY and CDR2 as SVGEGT. This CDR3 is built from 16 residues. The CDR3 sequence is CASSPGTGFSNQPQHF. The CDR3 DNA sequence: TGTGCCAGCAGCCCCGGGACAGGGTTTAGCAATCAGCCCCAGCATTTT.

This clonotype was seen repeatedly, ten times or more. The chain employs TRBV7-2 and TRBJ1-5; maybe TRBD1 (6 bases). Trimming stripped 5 bases from V and 5 bases from J, with 16 bases between. The CDR3 covers 15 residues. From germline, CDR1 is SGHTA and CDR2 FQGNSA. The chain's CDR3 is CASSPTRDIYQPQHF. The CDR3 DNA reads TGTGCCAGCAGCCCCACCAGGGACATATATCAGCCCCAGCATTTT.